The T cell receptor beta chain described here comes from a study of control samples from healthy donors and cancer patients. Germline V gene sequence: CDR1 SGHRS, CDR2 YFSETQ. V lost 0 bases and J 6 bases, leaving 12 bases between the germline ends. This CDR3 region has 15 residues. Assay: immunoSEQ multiplex PCR; the TCRdb copy retains only in-frame clones and omits some. Of around 49,000 clones in the sample, approximately 89% were seen once. The genes are TRBV5-1 and TRBJ1-4, with no clear D. Sequenced: PBMCs. This TCR came from a man aged 35 to 55 with colorectal cancer. CDR3 nucleotide sequence: TGCGCCAGCAGCTTGGACGGCCAGCGCGATGAAAAACTGTTTTTT. It yields the protein CASSLDGQRDEKLFF.